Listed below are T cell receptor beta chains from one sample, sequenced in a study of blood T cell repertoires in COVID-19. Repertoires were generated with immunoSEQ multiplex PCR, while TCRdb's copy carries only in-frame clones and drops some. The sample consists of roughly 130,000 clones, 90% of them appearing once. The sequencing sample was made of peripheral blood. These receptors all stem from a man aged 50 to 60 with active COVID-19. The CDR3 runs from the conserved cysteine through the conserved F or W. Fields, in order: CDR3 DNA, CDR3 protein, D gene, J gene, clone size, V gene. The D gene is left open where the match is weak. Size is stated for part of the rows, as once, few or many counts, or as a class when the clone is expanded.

CDR3 DNA: TGCGCCAGCAGCCCCCAGGGGTCATCAGCCACCCCGCGGGAGACCCAGTACTTC
CDR3 protein: CASSPQGSSATPRETQYF
D gene: -
J gene: TRBJ2-5
clone size: once
V gene: TRBV5-1

CDR3 DNA: TGCGCCAGCAGCCACTCAGGGGTCGATAATTCACCCCTCCACTTT
CDR3 protein: CASSHSGVDNSPLHF
D gene: -
J gene: TRBJ1-6
clone size: -
V gene: TRBV4-1

CDR3 DNA: TGTGCCAGCAGCCCCGACGGCGGCCACTACGAGCAGTACTTC
CDR3 protein: CASSPDGGHYEQYF
D gene: -
J gene: TRBJ2-7
clone size: -
V gene: TRBV6-5

CDR3 DNA: TGTGCCAGCAGCTTAGGATTCTTGTCGGACAGCAACTATGGCTACACCTTC
CDR3 protein: CASSLGFLSDSNYGYTF
D gene: -
J gene: TRBJ1-2
clone size: -
V gene: TRBV13

CDR3 DNA: TGTGCCAGCAGCTTATCGATAGCGGGAGGCGTCACAGATACGCAGTATTTT
CDR3 protein: CASSLSIAGGVTDTQYF
D gene: TRBD2
J gene: TRBJ2-3
clone size: -
V gene: TRBV11-3

CDR3 DNA: TGTGCCAGCAGTGAGTCGAGCCAGGGTGAGAGGTACTTC
CDR3 protein: CASSESSQGERYF
D gene: -
J gene: TRBJ2-7
clone size: -
V gene: TRBV6-1

CDR3 DNA: TGTGCCAGCAGTTTATACGGGTCCGGTCAGCCCCAGCATTTT
CDR3 protein: CASSLYGSGQPQHF
D gene: -
J gene: TRBJ1-5
clone size: once
V gene: TRBV28

CDR3 DNA: TGTGCCAGCAGTTACTCGAGACAGTACAATGAGCAGTTCTTC
CDR3 protein: CASSYSRQYNEQFF
D gene: -
J gene: TRBJ2-1
clone size: once
V gene: TRBV6-5

CDR3 DNA: TGCGCCAGCCGGGTCTCTGGGGCCAACGTCCTGACTTTC
CDR3 protein: CASRVSGANVLTF
D gene: -
J gene: TRBJ2-6
clone size: -
V gene: TRBV5-1

CDR3 DNA: TGTGCCAGCAGTTTATACAGTAATGAAAAACTGTTTTTT
CDR3 protein: CASSLYSNEKLFF
D gene: -
J gene: TRBJ1-4
clone size: -
V gene: TRBV12-3/TRBV12-4

CDR3 DNA: TGTGCCAGCAGCCCGCAGCCTAGCGGGGGATACGAGCAGTACTTC
CDR3 protein: CASSPQPSGGYEQYF
D gene: TRBD2
J gene: TRBJ2-7
clone size: -
V gene: TRBV7-6

CDR3 DNA: TGTGCCAGCAGCAAATCGGTGGCGGGGGGACAAGAGACCCAGTACTTC
CDR3 protein: CASSKSVAGGQETQYF
D gene: -
J gene: TRBJ2-5
clone size: -
V gene: TRBV21-1

CDR3 DNA: TGTGCCAGCAGCTCCTACCCTATCTTCAGGGGCACTAATGAAAAACTGTTTTTT
CDR3 protein: CASSSYPIFRGTNEKLFF
D gene: -
J gene: TRBJ1-4
clone size: -
V gene: TRBV11-3

CDR3 DNA: TGTGCCAGCAGCTTGCGGGGAGAGGATACGCAGTATTTT
CDR3 protein: CASSLRGEDTQYF
D gene: -
J gene: TRBJ2-3
clone size: -
V gene: TRBV5-6

CDR3 DNA: TGCGCCAGCAGCCAAGATCCGGGACTAGCGGGAGTCCCCGATACGCAGTATTTT
CDR3 protein: CASSQDPGLAGVPDTQYF
D gene: TRBD2
J gene: TRBJ2-3
clone size: once
V gene: TRBV4-1

CDR3 DNA: TGTGCCAGCAGTTTTTCCACGTTCGGGGAGCAGTACTTC
CDR3 protein: CASSFSTFGEQYF
D gene: -
J gene: TRBJ2-7
clone size: -
V gene: TRBV12-3/TRBV12-4

CDR3 DNA: TGTGCCAGCAGGCGGACAATGAACACTGAAGCTTTCTTT
CDR3 protein: CASRRTMNTEAFF
D gene: -
J gene: TRBJ1-1
clone size: -
V gene: TRBV6-4

CDR3 DNA: TGTGCCAGCAGTTCAAGACTAGCGGACAATGAGCAGTTCTTC
CDR3 protein: CASSSRLADNEQFF
D gene: TRBD2
J gene: TRBJ2-1
clone size: few
V gene: TRBV11-2

CDR3 DNA: TGTGCCAGTAGTATAAGAACGGCAGGGGGCGTTTATGGCTACACCTTC
CDR3 protein: CASSIRTAGGVYGYTF
D gene: TRBD1
J gene: TRBJ1-2
clone size: -
V gene: TRBV19

CDR3 DNA: TGTGCCAGCAACAGACTAGCGGGTGGGAGTGGCGATGAGCAGTTCTTC
CDR3 protein: CASNRLAGGSGDEQFF
D gene: TRBD2
J gene: TRBJ2-1
clone size: -
V gene: TRBV2

CDR3 DNA: TGCGCCAGCAGCATGGGACTAGCGGGAGAAGAGACCCAGTACTTC
CDR3 protein: CASSMGLAGEETQYF
D gene: TRBD2
J gene: TRBJ2-5
clone size: -
V gene: TRBV5-1

CDR3 DNA: TGTGCCAGTAGTATAGATCGCAGGACAACTAATGAAAAACTGTTTTTT
CDR3 protein: CASSIDRRTTNEKLFF
D gene: -
J gene: TRBJ1-4
clone size: -
V gene: TRBV19

CDR3 DNA: TGCGCCAGCAGCCCCCTCGGGACTAGCGGAACCTACGAGCAGTACTTC
CDR3 protein: CASSPLGTSGTYEQYF
D gene: TRBD2
J gene: TRBJ2-7
clone size: once
V gene: TRBV5-1

CDR3 DNA: TGCGCCAGCAGCTCCCAGCCCGGGGGGTACGGAGATACGCAGTATTTT
CDR3 protein: CASSSQPGGYGDTQYF
D gene: TRBD2
J gene: TRBJ2-3
clone size: -
V gene: TRBV5-1

CDR3 DNA: TGTGCCAGCAGCCAAGGAGAGAACTATGGCTACACCTTC
CDR3 protein: CASSQGENYGYTF
D gene: -
J gene: TRBJ1-2
clone size: once
V gene: TRBV14

CDR3 DNA: TGCAGCGTCCTTCAGAGCGGGAGAGGTGAGCAGTTCTTC
CDR3 protein: CSVLQSGRGEQFF
D gene: TRBD2
J gene: TRBJ2-1
clone size: -
V gene: TRBV29-1

CDR3 DNA: TGTGCCAGCTCACCCGGTCCCGGGGAGGGCCCATGGCAGTTCTTC
CDR3 protein: CASSPGPGEGPWQFF
D gene: TRBD2
J gene: TRBJ2-1
clone size: -
V gene: TRBV18

CDR3 DNA: TGTGCCAGCAGCCAAGGAGCCGGGACTCCTAATTCACCCCTCCACTTT
CDR3 protein: CASSQGAGTPNSPLHF
D gene: -
J gene: TRBJ1-6
clone size: -
V gene: TRBV4-2

CDR3 DNA: TGTGCCAGCAGCCAAGAGCGGGGGGCATACACTGAAGCTTTCTTT
CDR3 protein: CASSQERGAYTEAFF
D gene: -
J gene: TRBJ1-1
clone size: -
V gene: TRBV3-1/TRBV3-2

CDR3 DNA: TGTGCCAGCAGCGAAGGTAACAATCAGCCCCAGCATTTT
CDR3 protein: CASSEGNNQPQHF
D gene: -
J gene: TRBJ1-5
clone size: -
V gene: TRBV6-1

CDR3 DNA: TGTGCCAGCAGTCCCTGGGGGCCAGTCACTGAAGCTTTCTTT
CDR3 protein: CASSPWGPVTEAFF
D gene: -
J gene: TRBJ1-1
clone size: -
V gene: TRBV27

CDR3 DNA: TGCGCCAGCAGCCCTTCTCAAGGGGTCAATCAGCCCCAGCATTTT
CDR3 protein: CASSPSQGVNQPQHF
D gene: -
J gene: TRBJ1-5
clone size: -
V gene: TRBV4-1

CDR3 DNA: TGTGCCAGCAGCACGGACATCTCTGGGGCCAACGTCCTGACTTTC
CDR3 protein: CASSTDISGANVLTF
D gene: -
J gene: TRBJ2-6
clone size: -
V gene: TRBV9

CDR3 DNA: TGTGCCAGCAGCGCGCGGGGAGCGGGAGTTTCCAATGAGCAGTTCTTC
CDR3 protein: CASSARGAGVSNEQFF
D gene: TRBD2
J gene: TRBJ2-1
clone size: -
V gene: TRBV11-3

CDR3 DNA: TGTGCCAGCAGCCAACAGGGGGGCTATGGCTACACCTTC
CDR3 protein: CASSQQGGYGYTF
D gene: TRBD1
J gene: TRBJ1-2
clone size: -
V gene: TRBV3-1/TRBV3-2

CDR3 DNA: TGTGCCAGCAGCCAGCAGGGTTCATGGAACAATGAGCAGTTCTTC
CDR3 protein: CASSQQGSWNNEQFF
D gene: -
J gene: TRBJ2-1
clone size: -
V gene: TRBV7-3

CDR3 DNA: TGTGCCAGCAGCCCCTTTCGGGCGGGGGGCCTTTACAATGAGCAGTTCTTC
CDR3 protein: CASSPFRAGGLYNEQFF
D gene: TRBD2
J gene: TRBJ2-1
clone size: -
V gene: TRBV9

CDR3 DNA: TGTGCCAGCAGTTTTGAGCGGGAGGGCCGAGAGACCCAGTACTTC
CDR3 protein: CASSFEREGRETQYF
D gene: TRBD2
J gene: TRBJ2-5
clone size: -
V gene: TRBV28

CDR3 DNA: TGTGCCAGCAGCTTGGGCGCGAATTCACCCCTCCACTTT
CDR3 protein: CASSLGANSPLHF
D gene: -
J gene: TRBJ1-6
clone size: few
V gene: TRBV5-4

CDR3 DNA: TGTGCCAGTAGTGCTTCCGGGACGGGAGGCAATGAGCAGTTCTTC
CDR3 protein: CASSASGTGGNEQFF
D gene: TRBD2
J gene: TRBJ2-1
clone size: -
V gene: TRBV19

CDR3 DNA: TGTGCCAGCAGTGAATTAGGCGGAGGGCGCGGGGAGACCCAGTACTTC
CDR3 protein: CASSELGGGRGETQYF
D gene: -
J gene: TRBJ2-5
clone size: -
V gene: TRBV2

CDR3 DNA: TGTGCCAGCAGCCAAGAGAACGAACTCACCACAGATACGCAGTATTTT
CDR3 protein: CASSQENELTTDTQYF
D gene: -
J gene: TRBJ2-3
clone size: -
V gene: TRBV14

CDR3 DNA: TGTGCCAGCAGTGCCCCTACCGGGACAGGGGATGCTGGGGCCAACGTCCTGACTTTC
CDR3 protein: CASSAPTGTGDAGANVLTF
D gene: TRBD1
J gene: TRBJ2-6
clone size: -
V gene: TRBV6-2/TRBV6-3

CDR3 DNA: TGTGCCAGTAGTCCATCCTCCGGGACAGGGAATCAGCCCCAGCATTTT
CDR3 protein: CASSPSSGTGNQPQHF
D gene: TRBD1
J gene: TRBJ1-5
clone size: -
V gene: TRBV19

CDR3 DNA: TGTGCCAGCAGCCTGGACAGTGGAAACACCATATATTTT
CDR3 protein: CASSLDSGNTIYF
D gene: -
J gene: TRBJ1-3
clone size: -
V gene: TRBV5-4